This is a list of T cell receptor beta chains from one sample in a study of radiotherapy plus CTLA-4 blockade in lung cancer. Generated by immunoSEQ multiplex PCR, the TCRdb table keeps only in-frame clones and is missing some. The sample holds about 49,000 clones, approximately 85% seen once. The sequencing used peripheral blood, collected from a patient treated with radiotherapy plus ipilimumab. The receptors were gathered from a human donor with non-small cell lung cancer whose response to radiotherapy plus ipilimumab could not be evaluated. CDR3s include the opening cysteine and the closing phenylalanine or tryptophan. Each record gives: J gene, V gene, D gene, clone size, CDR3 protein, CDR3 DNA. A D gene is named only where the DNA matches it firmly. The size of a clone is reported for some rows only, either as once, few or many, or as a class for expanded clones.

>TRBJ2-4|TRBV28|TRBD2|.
CASSFLLGTSGRGAKGIQYF
TGTGCCAGCAGTTTTCTTCTTGGGACTAGCGGGAGAGGGGCCAAGGGCATTCAGTACTTC
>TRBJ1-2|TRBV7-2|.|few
CASSLENAAGVNYGYTF
TGTGCCAGCAGCTTAGAAAATGCGGCAGGGGTTAACTATGGCTACACCTTC
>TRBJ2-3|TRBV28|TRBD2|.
CASSYTIAGVLTDTQYF
TGTGCCAGCAGTTATACCATAGCGGGAGTCCTCACAGATACGCAGTATTTT
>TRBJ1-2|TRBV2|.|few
CASRGGDNYGYTF
TGTGCCAGCAGGGGGGGGGATAACTATGGCTACACCTTC
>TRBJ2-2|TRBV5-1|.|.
CASSLDTPNTGELFF
TGCGCCAGCAGCTTGGACACACCCAACACCGGGGAGCTGTTTTTT
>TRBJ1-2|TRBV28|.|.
CASRERGQYGYTF
TGTGCCAGCAGGGAGCGGGGCCAATATGGCTACACCTTC
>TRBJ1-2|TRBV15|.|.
CATPTGPRGYTF
TGTGCCACCCCAACAGGGCCTAGGGGCTACACCTTC
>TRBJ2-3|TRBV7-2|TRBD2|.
CASTALAEGTDTQYF
TGTGCCAGCACCGCACTAGCGGAGGGCACAGATACGCAGTATTTT
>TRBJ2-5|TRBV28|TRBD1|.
CASTTTGGGTQYF
TGTGCCAGCACCACCACAGGGGGTGGGACCCAGTACTTC
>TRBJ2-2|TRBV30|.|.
CAWSVDRSNRGSGELFF
TGTGCCTGGAGTGTAGACAGGTCAAATCGCGGTTCCGGGGAGCTGTTTTTT
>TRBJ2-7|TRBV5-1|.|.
CASSLAGQELYEQYF
TGCGCCAGCAGCTTGGCAGGACAAGAGCTTTACGAGCAGTACTTC
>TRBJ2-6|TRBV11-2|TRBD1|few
CASSFLGQRISGANVLTF
TGTGCCAGCAGCTTTTTGGGACAGCGAATCTCTGGGGCCAACGTCCTGACTTTC
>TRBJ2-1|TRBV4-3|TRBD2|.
CASSQGTRDFIDEQFF
TGCGCCAGCAGCCAAGGGACTAGGGATTTCATCGATGAGCAGTTCTTC
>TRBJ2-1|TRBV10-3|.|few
CAIRQGLLVNEQFF
TGTGCCATCCGTCAGGGTTTATTGGTCAATGAGCAGTTCTTC
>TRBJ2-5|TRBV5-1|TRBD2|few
CASSLAGSSGGQETQYF
TGCGCCAGCAGCTTGGCTGGGTCTAGCGGGGGCCAAGAGACCCAGTACTTC
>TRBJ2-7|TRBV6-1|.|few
CASRYHEQYF
TGTGCCAGCCGGTACCACGAGCAGTACTTC
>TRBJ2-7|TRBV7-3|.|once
CASSLGILEEQYF
TGTGCCAGCAGCTTAGGTATTCTAGAGGAGCAGTACTTC
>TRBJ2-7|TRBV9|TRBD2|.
CASSLTSGPSGEQYF
TGTGCCAGCAGCTTGACTAGCGGGCCATCGGGGGAGCAGTACTTC
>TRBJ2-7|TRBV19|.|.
CASSIRDDSYEQYF
TGTGCCAGTAGTATAAGAGACGACAGCTACGAGCAGTACTTT
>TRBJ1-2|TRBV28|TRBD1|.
CASSSSGTGNYGYTF
TGTGCCAGCAGTTCCTCCGGGACAGGGAACTATGGCTACACCTTC
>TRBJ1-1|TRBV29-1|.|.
CSVEIAGDWEAFF
TGCAGCGTTGAGATTGCGGGGGATTGGGAAGCTTTCTTT
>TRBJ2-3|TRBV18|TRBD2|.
CASSPLAGGWGTDTQYF
TGTGCCAGCTCACCCCTAGCGGGAGGTTGGGGCACAGATACGCAGTATTTT
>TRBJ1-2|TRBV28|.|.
CASSFSSNYGYTF
TGTGCCAGCAGTTTTAGCAGTAACTATGGCTACACCTTC
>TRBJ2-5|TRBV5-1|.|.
CASSEGGARETQYF
TGCGCCAGCTCGGAGGGGGGGGCTCGGGAGACCCAGTACTTC
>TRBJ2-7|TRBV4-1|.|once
CASSHTGKGYEQYF
TGCGCCAGCAGCCATACAGGGAAGGGGTACGAGCAGTACTTC
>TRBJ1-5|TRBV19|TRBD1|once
CASSRGTARHQPQHF
TGTGCCAGTAGTAGGGGGACAGCCCGGCATCAGCCCCAGCATTTT
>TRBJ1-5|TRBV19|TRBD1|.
CASSRTGANQPQHF
TGTGCCAGTAGCCGGACAGGGGCCAATCAGCCCCAGCATTTT
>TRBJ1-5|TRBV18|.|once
CASSSLLSNQPQHF
TGTGCCAGCTCATCACTGTTAAGCAATCAGCCCCAGCATTTT
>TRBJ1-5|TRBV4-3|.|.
CASSQAEGNQPQHF
TGCGCCAGCAGCCAAGCCGAGGGAAATCAGCCCCAGCATTTT
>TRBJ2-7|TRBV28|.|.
CASTEAGARTHYEQYF
TGTGCCAGCACCGAGGCGGGGGCCCGCACCCATTACGAGCAGTACTTC
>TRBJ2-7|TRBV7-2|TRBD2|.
CASSAGLSGKFYEQYF
TGTGCCAGCAGCGCCGGTTTAAGCGGGAAATTCTACGAGCAGTACTTC
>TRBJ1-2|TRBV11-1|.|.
CASSRSEAYGYTF
TGTGCCAGCAGCCGAAGTGAGGCCTATGGCTACACCTTC
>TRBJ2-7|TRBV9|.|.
CASSVDLSGYEQYF
TGTGCCAGCAGCGTAGATCTCTCAGGCTACGAGCAGTACTTC
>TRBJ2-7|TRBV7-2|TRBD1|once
CASSLHGTGGLQYF
TGTGCCAGCAGCCTTCACGGGACAGGGGGCTTGCAGTACTTC
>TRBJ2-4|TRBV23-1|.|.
CASTPPGRWAKNIQYF
TGCGCCAGCACCCCTCCAGGGCGGTGGGCCAAAAACATTCAGTACTTC
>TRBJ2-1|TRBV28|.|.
CASSLRDKNYNEQFF
TGTGCCAGCAGTCTCCGGGACAAGAACTACAATGAGCAGTTCTTC
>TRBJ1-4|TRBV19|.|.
CASSMTATNEKLFF
TGTGCCAGTAGTATGACTGCAACTAATGAAAAACTGTTTTTT
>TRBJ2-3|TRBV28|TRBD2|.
CASRDLGLGSTDTQYF
TGTGCCAGCAGGGATCTGGGACTAGGAAGCACAGATACGCAGTATTTT
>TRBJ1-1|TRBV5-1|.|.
CASSFDGDPNTEAFF
TGCGCCAGCAGCTTTGACGGGGATCCGAACACTGAAGCTTTCTTT
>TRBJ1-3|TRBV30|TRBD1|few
CAWSVGTGGLDTIYF
TGTGCCTGGAGTGTAGGGACAGGGGGCTTAGACACCATATATTTT
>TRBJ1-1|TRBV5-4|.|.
CASSLRGENTEAFF
TGTGCCAGCAGCTTAAGGGGCGAGAACACTGAAGCTTTCTTT
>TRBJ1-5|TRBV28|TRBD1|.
CASSMRGAGGNQPQHF
TGTGCCAGCAGTATGAGGGGGGCAGGGGGGAATCAGCCCCAGCATTTT
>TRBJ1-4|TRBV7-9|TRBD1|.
CASSERQGEDEKLFF
TGTGCCAGCAGCGAGCGACAGGGGGAGGATGAAAAACTGTTTTTT
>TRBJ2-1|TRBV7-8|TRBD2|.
CASSGGGSGNYNEQFF
TGTGCCAGCAGCGGGGGGGGGAGCGGGAACTACAATGAGCAGTTCTTC
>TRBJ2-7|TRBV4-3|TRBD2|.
CASSLTKTSGAYEQYF
TGCGCCAGCAGCCTAACGAAGACTAGCGGGGCCTACGAGCAGTACTTC
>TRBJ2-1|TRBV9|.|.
CASSVVGAGLNEQFF
TGTGCCAGCAGCGTAGTAGGGGCAGGCTTGAATGAGCAGTTCTTC
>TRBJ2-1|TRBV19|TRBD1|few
CASSIDRGFSDEQFF
TGTGCCAGTAGTATCGACAGGGGATTTTCGGATGAGCAGTTCTTC
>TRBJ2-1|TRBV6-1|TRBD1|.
CASSVTGGRLDEQFF
TGTGCCAGCAGTGTTACAGGGGGCCGACTTGATGAGCAGTTCTTC
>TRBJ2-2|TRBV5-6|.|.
CASSLGTPNTGELFF
TGTGCCAGCAGCTTGGGAACACCGAACACCGGGGAGCTGTTTTTT
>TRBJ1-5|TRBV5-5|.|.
CASSFGGDSNQPQHF
TGTGCCAGCAGCTTTGGGGGGGATAGCAATCAGCCCCAGCATTTT
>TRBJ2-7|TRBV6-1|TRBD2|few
CASSARLAEAYEQYF
TGTGCCAGCAGTGCCCGACTAGCGGAGGCCTACGAGCAGTACTTC
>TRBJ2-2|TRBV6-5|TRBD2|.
CASSFAGAGELFF
TGTGCCAGCAGTTTCGCGGGAGCCGGGGAGCTGTTTTTT